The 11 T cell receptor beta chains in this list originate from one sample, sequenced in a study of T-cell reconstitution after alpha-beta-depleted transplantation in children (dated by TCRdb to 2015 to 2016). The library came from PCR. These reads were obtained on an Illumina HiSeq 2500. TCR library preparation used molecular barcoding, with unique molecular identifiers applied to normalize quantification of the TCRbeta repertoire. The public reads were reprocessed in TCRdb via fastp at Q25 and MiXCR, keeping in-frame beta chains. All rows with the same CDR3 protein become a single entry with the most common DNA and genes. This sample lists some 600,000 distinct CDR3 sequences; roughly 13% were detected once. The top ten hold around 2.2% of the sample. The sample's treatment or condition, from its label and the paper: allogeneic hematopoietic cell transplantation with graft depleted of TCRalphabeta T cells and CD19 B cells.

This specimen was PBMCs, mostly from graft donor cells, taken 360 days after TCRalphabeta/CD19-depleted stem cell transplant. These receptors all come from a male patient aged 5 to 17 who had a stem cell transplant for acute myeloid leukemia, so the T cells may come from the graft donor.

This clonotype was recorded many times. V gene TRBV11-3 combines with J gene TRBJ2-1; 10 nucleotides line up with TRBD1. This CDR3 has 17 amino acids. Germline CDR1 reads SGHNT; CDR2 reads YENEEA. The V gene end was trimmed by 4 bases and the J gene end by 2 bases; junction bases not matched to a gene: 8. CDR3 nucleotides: TGTGCCAGCAGCTCGAGGACAGGGGGGAACACCTACAATGAGCAGTTCTTC. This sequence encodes CASSSRTGGNTYNEQFF.

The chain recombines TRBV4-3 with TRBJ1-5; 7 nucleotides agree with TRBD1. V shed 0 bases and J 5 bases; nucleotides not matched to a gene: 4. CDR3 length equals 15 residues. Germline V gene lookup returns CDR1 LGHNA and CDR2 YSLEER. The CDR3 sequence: CASSQDRQGDQPQHF. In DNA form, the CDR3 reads TGCGCCAGCAGCCAAGACAGACAGGGCGATCAGCCCCAGCATTTT.

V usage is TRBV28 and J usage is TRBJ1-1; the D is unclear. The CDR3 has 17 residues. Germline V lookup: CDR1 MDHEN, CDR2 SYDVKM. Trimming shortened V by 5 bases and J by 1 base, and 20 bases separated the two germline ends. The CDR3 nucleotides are TGTGCCAGCAGTCCATTGCCCGGGGTCCATCCGAACACTGAAGCTTTCTTT. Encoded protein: CASSPLPGVHPNTEAFF.

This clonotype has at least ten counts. CDR3 loop: CASSQIHNQPQHF. CDR3 coding DNA: TGTGCCAGCAGCCAAATTCACAATCAGCCCCAGCATTTT. The chain has TRBV14 and TRBJ1-5; no clear D. Germline CDR1 is SGHDN and CDR2 is FVKESK. The CDR3 length is 13 residues. Trimming stripped 2 bases from V and 3 bases from J, with 5 bases between.

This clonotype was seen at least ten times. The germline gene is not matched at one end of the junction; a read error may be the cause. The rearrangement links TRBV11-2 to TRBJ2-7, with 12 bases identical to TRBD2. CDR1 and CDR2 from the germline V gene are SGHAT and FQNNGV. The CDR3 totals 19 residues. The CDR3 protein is CASSLEGRLAGVLAYEQYF. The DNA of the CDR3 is TGTGCCAGCAGCCTAGAAGGAAGACTAGCGGGGGTATTAGCCTACGAGCAGTACTTC. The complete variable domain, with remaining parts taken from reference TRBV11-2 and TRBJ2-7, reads EAGVAQSPRYKIIEKRQSVAFWCNPISGHATLYWYQQILGQGPKLLIQFQNNGVVDDSQLPKDRFSAERLKGVDSTLKIQPAKLEDSAVYLCASSLEGRLAGVLAYEQYFGPGTRLTVT.

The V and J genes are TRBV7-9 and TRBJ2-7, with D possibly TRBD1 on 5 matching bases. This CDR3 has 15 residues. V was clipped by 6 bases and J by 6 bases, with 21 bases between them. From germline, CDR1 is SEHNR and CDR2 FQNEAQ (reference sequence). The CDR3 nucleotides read TGTGCCAGCAGTTACAGGTTGTCCCGCCTGGGCGAGCAGTACTTC. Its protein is CASSYRLSRLGEQYF.

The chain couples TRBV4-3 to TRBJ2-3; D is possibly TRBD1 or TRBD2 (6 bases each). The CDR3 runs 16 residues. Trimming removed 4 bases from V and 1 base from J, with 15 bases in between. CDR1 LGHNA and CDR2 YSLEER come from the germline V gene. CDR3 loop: CASSPGARGGTDTQYF. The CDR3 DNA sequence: TGCGCCAGCAGCCCCGGTGCGAGGGGGGGCACAGATACGCAGTATTTT.

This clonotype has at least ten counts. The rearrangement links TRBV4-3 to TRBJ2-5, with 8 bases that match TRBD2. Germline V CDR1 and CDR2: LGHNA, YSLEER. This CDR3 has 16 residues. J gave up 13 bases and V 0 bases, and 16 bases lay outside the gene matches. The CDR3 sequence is CASSQEGRSSGNGLYF. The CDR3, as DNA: TGCGCCAGCAGCCAAGAAGGGAGAAGTAGCGGGAATGGTCTGTACTTC.

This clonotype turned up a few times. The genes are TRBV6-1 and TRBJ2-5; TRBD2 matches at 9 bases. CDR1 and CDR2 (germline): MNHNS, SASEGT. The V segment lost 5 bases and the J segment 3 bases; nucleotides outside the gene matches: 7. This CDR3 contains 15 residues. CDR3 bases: TGTGCCAGCAGTCGGCCTAGCGGGACTAAAGAGACCCAGTACTTC. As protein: CASSRPSGTKETQYF.

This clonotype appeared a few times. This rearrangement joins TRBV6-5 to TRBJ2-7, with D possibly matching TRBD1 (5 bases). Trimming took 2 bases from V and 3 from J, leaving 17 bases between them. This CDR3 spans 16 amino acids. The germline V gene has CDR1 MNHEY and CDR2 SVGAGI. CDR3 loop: CASSYVHTGHFYEQYF. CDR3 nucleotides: TGTGCCAGCAGTTACGTACATACAGGCCACTTCTACGAGCAGTACTTC.

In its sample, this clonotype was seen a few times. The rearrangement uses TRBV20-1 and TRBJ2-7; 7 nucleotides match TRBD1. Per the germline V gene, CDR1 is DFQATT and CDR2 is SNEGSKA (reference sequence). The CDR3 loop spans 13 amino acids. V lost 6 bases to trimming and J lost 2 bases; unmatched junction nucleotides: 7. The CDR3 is CSAPTGPPYEQYF. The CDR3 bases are TGCAGTGCCCCGACAGGGCCTCCCTACGAGCAGTACTTC.